A selection of T cell receptor beta chains follows, all from one sample in a study of PD-L1 blockade in urothelial cancer. TCRdb keeps only in-frame clones here, not all; method: immunoSEQ multiplex PCR. In the table there are 95,000 to 150,000 clones, approximately 85% of which are singletons. The sample consisted of PBMCs, taken around atezolizumab (anti-PD-L1) treatment. These receptors were taken from a man over 45 with urothelial cancer. Both conserved end residues are part of each CDR3. The D gene is left open where the match is weak. Rows may omit the clone size; those that give it use once, few, many or a size class.

14	NA	NA	TRBV6-1	TRBJ2-2	CASNQGVVTGELFF	TGTGCCAGCAACCAGGGCGTCGTTACCGGGGAGCTGTTTTTT
16	NA	NA	TRBV5-4	TRBJ1-3	CASSRFGDLSGNTIYF	TGTGCCAGCAGCAGATTCGGAGATCTATCTGGAAACACCATATATTTT
14	NA	NA	TRBV5-1	TRBJ2-1	CASSLGGHYNEQFF	TGCGCCAGCAGCTTGGGGGGCCACTACAATGAGCAGTTCTTC
14	NA	NA	TRBV4-2	TRBJ2-5	CASRAGQDMWPQYF	TGTGCCAGCAGAGCAGGACAAGACATGTGGCCCCAGTACTTC
14	NA	TRBD1	TRBV18	TRBJ2-7	CASSLDRVSYEQYF	TGTGCCAGCTCCCTCGACAGGGTTAGCTACGAGCAGTACTTC
14	NA	TRBD2	TRBV10-3	TRBJ2-1	CAIMGTSGYNEQFF	TGTGCCATCATGGGGACTAGCGGATACAATGAGCAGTTCTTC
14	NA	NA	TRBV27	TRBJ1-2	CASSSRGSWDGYTF	TGTGCCAGCAGTTCTAGGGGTAGCTGGGATGGCTACACCTTC
16	NA	NA	TRBV5-1	TRBJ2-7	CASSLSGGRIIYEQYF	TGCGCCAGCAGCTTGTCAGGAGGACGGATCATCTACGAGCAGTACTTC
16	NA	NA	TRBV15	TRBJ2-1	CATSRGPGVWYNEQFF	TGTGCCACCAGCAGAGGCCCCGGGGTTTGGTACAATGAGCAGTTCTTC
12	once	NA	TRBV29-1	TRBJ1-3	CSVGGAGNTIYF	TGCAGCGTTGGGGGGGCTGGAAACACCATATATTTT
14	NA	NA	TRBV29-1	TRBJ1-2	CSVTGTGFDYGYTF	TGCAGCGTAACCGGTACAGGGTTTGACTATGGCTACACCTTC
16	NA	TRBD2	TRBV13	TRBJ2-1	CASSLPRAGGSDEQFF	TGTGCCAGCAGCTTGCCCAGGGCGGGAGGGAGTGATGAGCAGTTCTTC
14	NA	NA	TRBV12-2	TRBJ1-1	CASRLVDSNTEAFF	TGTGCAAGTCGCTTAGTCGACAGTAACACTGAAGCTTTCTTT
15	NA	NA	TRBV2	TRBJ1-3	CASRMGQSSGNTIYF	TGTGCCAGCAGGATGGGGCAGAGCTCTGGAAACACCATATATTTT
14	NA	NA	TRBV13	TRBJ2-3	CASSPRLGADTQYF	TGTGCCAGCAGCCCCCGTTTGGGCGCAGATACGCAGTATTTT
11	NA	NA	TRBV5-4	TRBJ1-3	CASSWRDTIYF	TGTGCCAGCAGTTGGAGGGACACCATATATTTT
16	many	TRBD2	TRBV11-3	TRBJ2-3	CASSSTSGLATDTQYF	TGTGCCAGCAGTTCTACCTCGGGACTAGCGACAGATACGCAGTATTTT
15	NA	TRBD1	TRBV18	TRBJ1-2	CASSPRGGVDYGYTF	TGTGCCAGCTCACCACGAGGGGGCGTAGACTATGGCTACACCTTC
14	NA	NA	TRBV5-5	TRBJ2-7	CASSLGHAGGEQYF	TGTGCCAGCAGCTTGGGGCACGCCGGGGGCGAGCAGTACTTC
15	NA	NA	TRBV15	TRBJ2-2	CATSRDATPRGELFF	TGTGCCACCAGCAGAGACGCGACACCTCGCGGGGAGCTGTTTTTT
16	few	TRBD2	TRBV27	TRBJ2-1	CASSQSGTSVPNEQFF	TGTGCCAGCAGTCAATCCGGCACTAGCGTCCCCAATGAGCAGTTCTTC
13	NA	NA	TRBV7-9	TRBJ2-2	CASSMSNTGELFF	TGTGCCAGCAGCATGAGTAACACCGGGGAGCTGTTTTTT
14	NA	NA	TRBV23-1	TRBJ1-1	CASGKCSYSTEAFF	TGCGCCAGCGGAAAATGCAGTTACAGCACTGAAGCTTTCTTT
17	NA	NA	TRBV7-9	TRBJ1-6	CASSPRTAQADNSPLHF	TGTGCCAGCAGCCCAAGGACCGCACAGGCAGATAATTCACCCCTCCACTTT
15	NA	TRBD2	TRBV18	TRBJ2-1	CASSPGLAAGNEQFF	TGTGCCAGCTCACCGGGACTAGCTGCCGGCAATGAGCAGTTCTTC
16	NA	TRBD2	TRBV4-2	TRBJ2-7	CASSLAAGTSDHEQYF	TGTGCCAGCAGCCTAGCTGCAGGGACTAGCGACCACGAGCAGTACTTC
15	few	NA	TRBV6-1	TRBJ2-2	CASSDLAGVTGELFF	TGTGCCAGCAGTGATCTGGCAGGGGTTACCGGGGAGCTGTTTTTT
15	NA	TRBD2	TRBV28	TRBJ2-7	CASSGRDYSSYEQYF	TGTGCCAGCAGTGGCCGGGACTATAGCTCCTACGAGCAGTACTTC
16	NA	TRBD1	TRBV6-5	TRBJ2-7	CASSYRRGQESYEQYF	TGTGCCAGCAGTTACAGAAGGGGACAGGAGTCCTACGAGCAGTACTTC
18	NA	TRBD2	TRBV6-1	TRBJ2-2	CASSESGRGAPPTGELFF	TGTGCCAGCAGTGAAAGTGGGCGGGGGGCCCCGCCTACCGGGGAGCTGTTTTTT
19	NA	NA	TRBV23-1	TRBJ1-3	CASSQSGGRQGSSGNTIYF	TGCGCCAGCAGTCAATCGGGCGGGAGGCAGGGGAGCTCTGGAAACACCATATATTTT
17	NA	TRBD2	TRBV19	TRBJ2-1	CASSIDLMASGSLGQFF	TGTGCCAGTAGTATAGATCTAATGGCTAGCGGGAGTTTGGGGCAGTTCTTC
14	NA	NA	TRBV28	TRBJ2-2	CASSLPTVTGELFF	TGTGCCAGCAGTTTACCGACAGTCACCGGGGAGCTGTTTTTT
14	NA	NA	TRBV19	TRBJ1-5	CASSMGQLNQPQHF	TGTGCCAGTAGTATGGGGCAGCTAAATCAGCCCCAGCATTTT
16	NA	TRBD2	TRBV19	TRBJ2-1	CASSNRGLAENNEQFF	TGTGCCAGTAGTAACAGGGGACTAGCGGAAAACAATGAGCAGTTCTTC
17	NA	NA	TRBV27	TRBJ1-6	CASSLLIGQLLNSPLHF	TGTGCCAGCAGCTTATTGATCGGACAGCTCCTAAATTCACCCCTCCACTTT
17	NA	TRBD2	TRBV4-1	TRBJ2-7	CASSHPRTSGKSYEQYF	TGCGCCAGCAGCCACCCTCGGACTAGCGGGAAGTCCTACGAGCAGTACTTC
13	NA	NA	TRBV5-8	TRBJ1-1	CAIGRGTNTEAFF	TGTGCCATCGGAAGGGGGACCAACACTGAAGCTTTCTTT
14	NA	NA	TRBV7-3	TRBJ1-2	CASSLAMGPHGYTF	TGTGCCAGCAGCTTAGCCATGGGCCCCCATGGCTACACCTTC
15	NA	TRBD2	TRBV7-3	TRBJ2-1	CASSLSSGSFNEQFF	TGTGCCAGCAGCTTATCCAGCGGGAGTTTTAATGAGCAGTTCTTC
15	NA	TRBD1	TRBV5-8	TRBJ2-3	CASSFRGSGTDTQYF	TGTGCCAGCAGCTTCAGGGGGTCGGGCACAGATACGCAGTATTTT
16	NA	NA	TRBV7-3	TRBJ2-1	CASSLTSGTLYNEQFF	TGTGCCAGCAGCTTAACGTCCGGGACTTTGTACAATGAGCAGTTCTTC
14	once	NA	TRBV6-1	TRBJ1-1	CASSEWAGNTEAFF	TGTGCCAGCAGTGAATGGGCAGGGAACACTGAAGCTTTCTTT
17	NA	NA	TRBV28	TRBJ2-1	CASSLIGGTPWGNEQFF	TGTGCCAGCAGTTTAATTGGCGGGACTCCGTGGGGCAATGAGCAGTTCTTC
15	NA	TRBD2	TRBV7-6	TRBJ2-3	CASSRTSGSTDTQYF	TGTGCCAGCAGCCGAACTAGCGGGAGTACAGATACGCAGTATTTT
14	medium-sized	TRBD2	TRBV2	TRBJ2-1	CASIPLAGHNEQFF	TGTGCCAGCATTCCCCTAGCGGGCCACAATGAGCAGTTCTTC
14	NA	NA	TRBV19	TRBJ2-3	CASSTGTGTDTQYF	TGTGCCAGTAGTACCGGGACTGGCACAGATACGCAGTATTTT
14	NA	TRBD1	TRBV7-8	TRBJ1-5	CASSLGRGEQPQHF	TGTGCCAGCAGCTTAGGCAGGGGGGAACAGCCCCAGCATTTT
11	NA	NA	TRBV5-1	TRBJ2-7	CASSAHSEQYF	TGCGCCAGCAGCGCCCACAGCGAGCAGTACTTC
12	NA	NA	TRBV30	TRBJ2-5	CAWRNSPSSQYF	TGTGCCTGGAGGAATAGCCCGAGTTCCCAGTACTTC